This T cell receptor (beta chain) was recorded in a study of T cell clones after liver transplantation. Turning to the study itself: Post-transplant blood was tracked for graft-donor-reactive T cell clones identified in a pre-transplant mixed lymphocyte reaction. Standard immunosuppression, with no induction, continued until 12-24 months after transplant.

Germline V gene data show CDR1 as ENHRY and CDR2 as SYGVKD. The CDR3 runs to 15 residues. Trimming shortened V by 6 bases and J by 5 bases, and 19 bases separated the two germline ends. Assay used: immunoSEQ multiplex PCR; TCRdb lists only in-frame clones, some missing. The table shows about 33,000 clones, with around 94% occurring only once. V is TRBV10-3 and J is TRBJ1-1; D might be TRBD1 (5 bases). This material consisted of CD8+ T cells from blood, taken 12 months after liver transplant. The clonotype comes from a human patient who received a liver transplant. The graft donor may be the source of some T cells. CDR3 in amino acids: CAISDDTRGWTEAFF. The CDR3, as DNA: TGTGCCATCAGCGACGACACTCGGGGGTGGACTGAAGCTTTCTTT.